This T cell receptor (beta chain) was observed in a study of OX40 agonist ivuxolimab in advanced cancers. For the study at large: Prior checkpoint blockade (anti-PD-1, anti-PD-L1 or anti-CTLA-4) was permitted; approximately 41% had it.

Deletions cut 1 base from V and 6 bases from J, with 7 bases between. The CDR3 consists of 12 residues. The germline V gene has CDR1 SGHNT and CDR2 YENEEA. Produced via immunoSEQ multiplex PCR; TCRdb's table is partial and in-frame only. The table includes approximately 58,000 clones, about 81% detected once. This chain links TRBV11-3 with TRBJ2-7; D not resolved. The sequences come from CD4+ or CD8+ T cells sorted from blood, collected in a trial of the OX40 agonist ivuxolimab. The sequence came from an adult with an advanced solid tumor such as melanoma, head and neck, liver or kidney cancer. As DNA, the CDR3 is TGTGCCAGCAGCTTAGCACGCGGCGAGCAGTACTTC. Translating gives CASSLARGEQYF.